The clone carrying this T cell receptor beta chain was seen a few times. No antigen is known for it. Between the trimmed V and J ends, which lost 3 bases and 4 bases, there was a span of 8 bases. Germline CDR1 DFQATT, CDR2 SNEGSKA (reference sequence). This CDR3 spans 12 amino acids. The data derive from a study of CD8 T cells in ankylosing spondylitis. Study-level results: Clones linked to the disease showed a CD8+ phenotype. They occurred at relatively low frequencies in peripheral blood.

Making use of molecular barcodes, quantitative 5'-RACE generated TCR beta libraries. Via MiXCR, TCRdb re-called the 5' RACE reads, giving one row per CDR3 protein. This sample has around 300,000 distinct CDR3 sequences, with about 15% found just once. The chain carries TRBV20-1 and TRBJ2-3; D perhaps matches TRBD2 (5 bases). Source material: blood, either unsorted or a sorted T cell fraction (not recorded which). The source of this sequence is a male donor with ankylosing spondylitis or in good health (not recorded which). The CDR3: CSARSGSDTQYF. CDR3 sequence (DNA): TGCAGTGCTAGGAGCGGCTCAGATACGCAGTATTTT.